A single sample gave rise to the 30 T cell receptor beta chains below, sequenced in a study of cytomegalovirus exposure and HLA in healthy donors. Both 60 Vbeta primers and 13 Jbeta primers went into the PCR. Sequencing was performed with immunoSEQ multiplex PCR; in TCRdb, only in-frame clones are kept and a portion is missing. The sample has around 100,000 clones. Sequences were obtained from PBMCs. Receptor source: a man aged 45-65 years in good health and CMV-seronegative.

J is TRBJ2-3 and V is TRBV5-4; a weak D match, TRBD2 (6 bases). Trimming pared 3 bases from V and 0 bases from J, leaving 8 bases between. This CDR3 is built from 14 residues. The germline gives CDR1 SGHNT, CDR2 YYREEE (reference sequence). The DNA of the CDR3 is TGTGCCAGCAGCTACGGGACTAGCACAGATACGCAGTATTTT. Translated, it gives CASSYGTSTDTQYF.

This chain uses TRBV6-6 with TRBJ2-4, with D possibly being TRBD1 (6 bases). The V end was cut by 6 bases, the J end by 8 bases, with 14 bases between. The CDR3 is 13 residues long. Germline CDR1 MNHNY, CDR2 SVGAGI (reference sequence). The CDR3 nucleotides are TGTGCCAGCAGAAAGGACAGTTACGACATTCAGTACTTC. Translated: CASRKDSYDIQYF.

The V gene is TRBV7-8, the J gene TRBJ2-7; possible D gene TRBD2, 5 bases. From germline, CDR1 is SGHVS and CDR2 FQNEAQ. This CDR3 spans 13 amino acids. The V end lost 5 bases, the J end lost 10 bases, and 18 bases lay between the germline ends. The CDR3: CASSGTGTGNQYF. CDR3 nucleotides: TGTGCCAGCAGCGGAACGGGAACGGGAAACCAGTACTTC. The variable domain in full, completed from reference TRBV7-8 and TRBJ2-7, reads GAGVSQSPRYKVAKRGQDVALRCDPISGHVSLFWYQQALGQGPEFLTYFQNEAQLDKSGLPSDRFFAERPEGSVSTLKIQRTQQEDSAVYLCASSGTGTGNQYFGPGTRLTVT.

V is TRBV5-1 and J is TRBJ2-5; 7 bases match TRBD2. The V and J ends lost 3 bases and 4 bases, in that order; junction bases with no gene match: 6. The CDR3 is 14 residues long. From germline, CDR1 is SGHRS and CDR2 YFSETQ. The CDR3 nucleotides read TGCGCCAGCAGCTCACAAGGACTAGGAGAGACCCAGTACTTC. Translated: CASSSQGLGETQYF.

This chain connects TRBV27 to TRBJ1-1; 10 bases map to TRBD1. Germline V gene data show CDR1 as MNHEY and CDR2 as SMNVEV (reference sequence). The CDR3 has 15 amino acids. V dropped 6 bases and J dropped 1; count of bases not matched to a gene: 5. Written as DNA, the CDR3 is TGTGCCAGCAGGGGGGACAGGGGAACGAACACTGAAGCTTTCTTT. This translates into CASRGDRGTNTEAFF.

The chain joins TRBV30 to TRBJ2-1; TRBD2 agrees at 9 bases. This CDR3 contains 16 residues. V lost 0 bases and J lost 2; bases outside the gene matches: 5. Germline V lookup: CDR1 GTSNPN, CDR2 SVGIG (reference sequence). The CDR3 DNA is TGTGCCTGGAGTGTAATAGCGGGAGAACCCTACAATGAGCAGTTCTTC. It translates to CAWSVIAGEPYNEQFF.

The genes are TRBV19 and TRBJ1-5; 11 bases match TRBD1. The ends lost 8 bases at V and 2 bases at J; junction bases unmatched: 11. Germline-derived CDR1 and CDR2 are LNHDA and SQIVND (reference sequence). There are 17 residues in the CDR3. Written as DNA, the CDR3 is TGTGCCAGTCTCGGGACAGGGGGAACTGAGGGCAATCAGCCCCAGCATTTT. Its protein product is CASLGTGGTEGNQPQHF.

The chain has TRBV7-2 and TRBJ1-1, with a weak D call TRBD1 (6 bases). The CDR3 consists of 13 residues. Trimming cost V 5 bases and J 5 bases, with 12 bases left between them. Germline loops: CDR1 SGHTA, CDR2 FQGNSA. CDR3 residues: CASSSYRETEAFF. The CDR3 DNA follows: TGTGCCAGCAGCAGCTACAGGGAAACTGAAGCTTTCTTT.

This chain links TRBV13 with TRBJ2-3; TRBD1 agrees at 10 bases. V was pared by 4 bases and J by 2 bases, with 6 bases of the junction left unmatched. In germline, CDR1 is PRHDT, CDR2 FYEKMQ (reference sequence). The CDR3 loop spans 16 amino acids. CDR3 bases: TGTGCCAGCAGCTACCGGGACAGGGGATACACAGATACGCAGTATTTT. The encoded protein is CASSYRDRGYTDTQYF.

The chain is built from TRBV25-1 and TRBJ1-2; a weak D match, TRBD1 (6 bases). The CDR3 has 13 amino acids. Germline-derived CDR1 and CDR2 are MGHDK and SYGVNS. With 2 bases removed from V and 6 bases from J, the gap between germline ends came to 10 bases. The CDR3 DNA follows: TGTGCCAGCAGTGAAGGTTCAGGGGATGGCTACACCTTC. Its translation is CASSEGSGDGYTF.

The chain couples TRBV5-1 to TRBJ1-2; D possibly corresponds to TRBD1 (5 bases). Germline-derived CDR1 and CDR2 are SGHRS and YFSETQ. Trimming shortened V by 2 bases and J by 4 bases, and 15 bases separated the two germline ends. This CDR3 has 15 residues. CDR3 amino acids: CASSFQDGGAYGYTF. DNA for the CDR3: TGCGCCAGCAGCTTCCAGGACGGCGGGGCCTATGGCTACACCTTC. The full variable domain, completed using reference TRBV5-1 and TRBJ1-2, is KAGVTQTPRYLIKTRGQQVTLSCSPISGHRSVSWYQQTPGQGLQFLFEYFSETQRNKGNFPGRFSGRQFSNSRSEMNVSTLELGDSALYLCASSFQDGGAYGYTFGSGTRLTVV.

The chain recombines TRBV5-6 with TRBJ1-3; tentatively, D is TRBD1 (5 bases). The ends were cut back, 4 bases at V and 6 bases at J, with 20 bases in the middle. The CDR3 runs to 16 residues. CDR1 SGHDT and CDR2 YYEEEE come from the germline V gene. The CDR3 DNA is TGTGCCAGCAGCGGGGGACTGAAGGTTGGCGAAAACACCATATATTTT. This gives the protein CASSGGLKVGENTIYF. Full variable domain (rest looked up from reference TRBV5-6 and TRBJ1-3): DAGVTQSPTHLIKTRGQQVTLRCSPKSGHDTVSWYQQALGQGPQFIFQYYEEEERQRGNFPDRFSGHQFPNYSSELNVNALLLGDSALYLCASSGGLKVGENTIYFGEGSWLTVV.

V usage is TRBV5-1 and J usage is TRBJ1-4; D call uncertain. V gave up 3 bases and J gave up 7 bases, with 13 bases separating them. Germline V gene sequence: CDR1 SGHRS, CDR2 YFSETQ. The CDR3 is 14 amino acids. The CDR3 DNA reads as TGCGCCAGCAGCTCTGGTGGGAGTACTGAAAAACTGTTTTTT. Residues: CASSSGGSTEKLFF.

This chain uses TRBV4-3 with TRBJ2-6; a possible D gene is TRBD2 (6 bases). V was clipped by 0 bases and J by 0 bases, with 15 bases between them. CDR1 and CDR2 from the germline V gene are LGHNA and YSLEER. This CDR3 is 19 amino acids long. In DNA form, the CDR3 reads TGCGCCAGCAGCCAAGATGGGGGAGGAGATGACTCTGGGGCCAACGTCCTGACTTTC. Protein: CASSQDGGGDDSGANVLTF.

The V call is TRBV19, the J call TRBJ1-5; 9 nucleotides line up with TRBD1. This CDR3 has 15 amino acids. After removal of 5 bases from V and 7 bases from J, the junction contained 9 bases not matched to a gene. Germline CDR1 is LNHDA and CDR2 is SQIVND (reference sequence). CDR3 nucleotide sequence: TGTGCCAGTAGTTCCTGGGACAGGGTAAGACAGCCCCAGCATTTT. It yields the protein CASSSWDRVRQPQHF.

The CDR3 DNA reads as TGTGCCAGTAGTGCCCCGGACAGGACCTACGAGCAGTACTTC. Translation gives CASSAPDRTYEQYF. This chain uses TRBV19 with TRBJ2-7, with 7 bases lining up with TRBD1. The germline V gene encodes CDR1 LNHDA and CDR2 SQIVND (reference sequence). CDR3 size: 14 residues. V trimming: 5 bases; J trimming: 2 bases; junction bases outside the gene matches: 6.

The chain carries TRBV27 and TRBJ2-6, with D possibly TRBD2 on 7 matching bases. The CDR3 totals 16 residues. Looked up from germline, CDR1 is MNHEY and CDR2 is SMNVEV (reference sequence). Trimming shortened V by 2 bases and J by 3 bases, and 11 bases separated the two germline ends. The CDR3 nucleotides are TGTGCCAGCAGTTTAGAGGGGGGGTATGGGGCCAACGTCCTGACTTTC. Residues: CASSLEGGYGANVLTF.

The genes are TRBV5-1 and TRBJ2-5; D is perhaps TRBD1 (5 bases). This CDR3 contains 15 residues. CDR1 and CDR2 (germline): SGHRS, YFSETQ. Between the trimmed V and J ends, which lost 6 bases and 2 bases, there was a span of 17 bases. In nucleotides, the CDR3 is TGCGCCAGCAAGCCCATCCCAGGGTTTCAAGAGACCCAGTACTTC. Protein sequence: CASKPIPGFQETQYF.

The chain is built from TRBV2 and TRBJ2-3; 13 bases map to TRBD2. The germline gives CDR1 SNHLY, CDR2 FYNNEI. With 6 bases clipped from V and 0 bases from J, the junction kept 6 bases outside the gene matches. This CDR3 region has 17 residues. The CDR3 sequence is CASRRTSGSPSTDTQYF. The CDR3 DNA reads TGTGCCAGCAGGCGGACTAGCGGGAGCCCTAGCACAGATACGCAGTATTTT. Full variable domain (missing parts from reference TRBV2 and TRBJ2-3): EPEVTQTPSHQVTQMGQEVILRCVPISNHLYFYWYRQILGQKVEFLVSFYNNEISEKSEIFDDQFSVERPDGSNFTLKIRSTKLEDSAMYFCASRRTSGSPSTDTQYFGPGTRLTVL.

The V and J genes are TRBV18 and TRBJ2-3; maybe TRBD2 (6 bases). V lost 4 bases and J 0 bases, leaving 20 bases between the germline ends. Germline V gene sequence: CDR1 KGHSH, CDR2 LQKENI. This CDR3 spans 18 amino acids. CDR3 amino acids: CASSLLSRDLFSTDTQYF. The CDR3 DNA sequence: TGTGCCAGCTCACTTCTTTCGCGGGACCTCTTTAGCACAGATACGCAGTATTTT.

The chain carries TRBV6-6 and TRBJ1-1; 10 bases align to TRBD1. Germline assignment: CDR1 MNHNY and CDR2 SVGAGI (reference sequence). There are 14 residues in the CDR3. J was trimmed by 4 bases and V by 4 bases; bases with no gene match: 3. The CDR3 DNA sequence: TGTGCCAGCAGTTCCGGGACAGGGGTCACTGAAGCTTTCTTT. This codes for CASSSGTGVTEAFF.

The chain has TRBV19 and TRBJ2-1; D is perhaps TRBD2 (5 bases). CDR1 and CDR2 (germline): LNHDA, SQIVND (reference sequence). Trimming cost V 5 bases and J 0 bases, with 14 bases left between them. This CDR3 has 16 residues. The CDR3 DNA reads TGTGCCAGTAGTTTCGACTCTAGCACCTCCTACAATGAGCAGTTCTTC. This translates into CASSFDSSTSYNEQFF.

The rearrangement links TRBV5-6 to TRBJ2-5; TRBD1 matches at 8 bases. This CDR3 has 14 residues. Germline CDR1 SGHDT, CDR2 YYEEEE. J was trimmed by 0 bases and V by 8 bases; bases with no gene match: 6. The DNA for the CDR3 is TGTGCCAGTCGGGACAGGTCGTACCAAGAGACCCAGTACTTC. Its protein is CASRDRSYQETQYF.

The chain employs TRBV9 and TRBJ2-1, with D tentatively TRBD2 (5 bases). The CDR3 is 12 amino acids. Deletions cut 4 bases from V and 10 bases from J, with 12 bases between. Germline CDR1 is SGDLS and CDR2 is YYNGEE. The CDR3 DNA is TGTGCCAGCAGCCCCCGGGGAAAAGAGCAGTTCTTC. This translates into CASSPRGKEQFF.

V gene TRBV2 combines with J gene TRBJ2-7, with TRBD2 as a possible D gene (6 bases). V gave up 4 bases and J gave up 3 bases, with 10 bases separating them. CDR3 length: 13 residues. The germline V gene has CDR1 SNHLY and CDR2 FYNNEI. CDR3: CASSGGTDYEQYF. For the CDR3, the DNA is TGTGCCAGCAGTGGCGGGACGGACTACGAGCAGTACTTC.

The chain carries TRBV10-3 and TRBJ2-1, with D perhaps TRBD1 (5 bases). Between the trimmed V and J ends, which lost 4 bases and 7 bases, there was a span of 11 bases. The CDR3 runs to 13 residues. Germline assignment: CDR1 ENHRY and CDR2 SYGVKD. CDR3 coding DNA: TGTGCCATCAGTGCGAAGACAGTGAATGAGCAGTTCTTC. This encodes CAISAKTVNEQFF.

The chain combines TRBV7-2 with TRBJ2-7; the match to TRBD2 covers 10 bases. Trimming at V came to 10 bases and at J to 6 bases, leaving 12 bases not matched to a gene. This CDR3 comprises 14 residues. Germline CDR1 SGHTA, CDR2 FQGNSA. The DNA of the CDR3 is TGTGCCACAGGCCGAGCGGGAGGGCCTTTCGAGCAGTACTTC. This codes for CATGRAGGPFEQYF.

The J gene is TRBJ2-7, the V gene TRBV4-3; 10 nucleotides line up with TRBD2. CDR1 LGHNA and CDR2 YSLEER come from the germline V gene. The CDR3 loop spans 16 amino acids. With V trimmed by 0 bases and J by 4 bases, 6 bases remained unmatched. CDR3: CASSQDLSSGRYEQYF. The CDR3, as DNA: TGCGCCAGCAGCCAAGATCTCTCTAGCGGGAGATACGAGCAGTACTTC.

V and J are TRBV6-5 and TRBJ2-3; D may be TRBD1 (5 bases). The CDR3 length is 15 residues. Per germline, CDR1 MNHEY and CDR2 SVGAGI. V was clipped by 2 bases and J by 3 bases, with 12 bases between them. CDR3 sequence (DNA): TGTGCCAGCAGTTACGGACAACCTGGAACAGATACGCAGTATTTT. Amino acids: CASSYGQPGTDTQYF.

V usage is TRBV7-9 and J usage is TRBJ1-2, with 8 positions matching TRBD1. Trimming at V came to 4 bases and at J to 3 bases, leaving 13 bases not matched to a gene. The CDR3 is made up of 17 amino acids. Germline CDR1 and CDR2: SEHNR and FQNEAQ (reference sequence). CDR3 bases: TGTGCCAGCAGCTCGAACAGGGGGACTAAACCCCACTATGGCTACACCTTC. Its translation: CASSSNRGTKPHYGYTF.